Presented here are 25 T cell receptor beta chains from one specimen sequenced in a study of Ad26.COV2.S vaccination and SARS-CoV-2 variants. This table comes from immunoSEQ multiplex PCR, and its TCRdb copy is limited to in-frame clones, with some not included. The data show roughly 420,000 clones, 89% seen once. Regarding treatment: 19 received Ad26.COV2.S at low or high dose, single or two shots; about 5 received placebo; per-sample allocation not given. The investigators took samples on day 63 after the first vaccine or placebo injection. Sequencing used peripheral blood, obtained in a trial of Ad26.COV2.S vaccine versus placebo. The receptors stem from a person aged 18-65 years who received the Ad26.COV2.S COVID-19 vaccine or a placebo.

This sequence joins TRBV7-9 and TRBJ2-7; no reliable D call. The CDR3 has 11 amino acids. Germline assignment: CDR1 SEHNR and CDR2 FQNEAQ (reference sequence). The germline V and J ends were trimmed by 2 bases and 6 bases, with 5 bases remaining between them. In DNA, the CDR3 is TGTGCCAGCAGCTTATCGGGCGAGCAGTACTTC. Translated, it gives CASSLSGEQYF.

The V call is TRBV18, the J call TRBJ2-7, with 7 nucleotides matching TRBD1. CDR1 and CDR2 (germline): KGHSH, LQKENI. This CDR3 has 13 residues. Unmatched junction bases numbered 5, after V lost 6 bases and J lost 3 bases. CDR3 DNA sequence: TGTGCCAGCTCCCCGACAGGGATCTACGAGCAGTACTTC. Translating it yields CASSPTGIYEQYF.

V and J are TRBV5-5 and TRBJ1-6; D possibly corresponds to TRBD1 (6 bases). The CDR3 has 15 amino acids. Trimming stripped 1 base from V and 8 bases from J, with 13 bases between. The V gene's germline CDR1 is SGHKS and CDR2 YYEKEE (reference sequence). In DNA form, the CDR3 reads TGTGCCAGCAGCTTGCGGCAGGGGATTGATTCACCCCTCCACTTT. It encodes CASSLRQGIDSPLHF.

V and J are TRBV10-3 and TRBJ1-5; D is ambiguous. Germline lookup yields CDR1 ENHRY and CDR2 SYGVKD. V was shortened by 0 bases and J by 7 bases, with 13 bases between the two germline ends. The length of the CDR3 is 15 residues. The CDR3 DNA is TGTGCCATCAGTGAGTCGGATTTATCGGGCCAGCCCCAGCATTTT. It encodes CAISESDLSGQPQHF.

V and J are TRBV5-1 and TRBJ2-2; D is uncertain. CDR3 size: 15 residues. Trimming took 2 bases from V and 5 from J, leaving 13 bases between them. Germline V gene lookup returns CDR1 SGHRS and CDR2 YFSETQ. The CDR3 protein is CASSFGPVGTGELFF. The CDR3 coding sequence is TGCGCCAGCAGCTTTGGCCCTGTGGGGACCGGGGAGCTGTTTTTT.

This sequence joins TRBV15 and TRBJ2-1, with TRBD2 matching 10 bases. Germline loops: CDR1 LNHNV, CDR2 YYDKDF (reference sequence). There are 17 residues in the CDR3. Trimming at V came to 5 bases and at J to 7 bases, leaving 14 bases not matched to a gene. CDR3 sequence (DNA): TGTGCCACCAGCCGGGCGGGCGGGAGCGGGAGGGTGAATGAGCAGTTCTTC. As protein: CATSRAGGSGRVNEQFF.

The chain joins TRBV6-6 to TRBJ1-2, with D uncertain. V gave up 5 bases and J gave up 7 bases, with 11 bases separating them. The length of the CDR3 is 12 residues. Germline-derived CDR1 and CDR2 are MNHNY and SVGAGI (reference sequence). CDR3 protein: CASSEGQFGYTF. The CDR3 DNA follows: TGTGCCAGCAGTGAGGGCCAGTTTGGCTACACCTTC.

This chain joins TRBV5-1 and TRBJ2-7, with D maybe TRBD2 (6 bases). The CDR3 sequence is 15 residues long. Trimming stripped 0 bases from V and 7 bases from J, with 17 bases between. Germline V gene sequence: CDR1 SGHRS, CDR2 YFSETQ. The CDR3 spells CASSLGDLTGGEQYF. CDR3 DNA sequence: TGCGCCAGCAGCTTGGGGGACCTTACCGGGGGAGAGCAGTACTTC.

The rearrangement links TRBV5-4 to TRBJ1-4, with a possible D match to TRBD1 (5 bases). Germline CDR1 and CDR2: SGHNT and YYREEE (reference sequence). V gave up 4 bases and J gave up 4 bases, with 17 bases separating them. The CDR3 totals 16 residues. The DNA of the CDR3 is TGTGCCAGCAGCCCTGGGGTAGCGGGGGTTAATGAAAAACTGTTTTTT. It codes for CASSPGVAGVNEKLFF.

The genes are TRBV3-1 (or the pseudogene TRBV3-2) and TRBJ1-2; D possibly corresponds to TRBD1 (5 bases). Trimming stripped 4 bases from V and 6 bases from J, with 24 bases between. This CDR3 is built from 17 residues. Looked up from germline, CDR1 is LGHDT and CDR2 is YNNKEL (reference sequence). The CDR3 sequence: CASSLTGWRGEGNGYTF. The CDR3 nucleotides read TGTGCCAGCAGCCTGACTGGGTGGCGGGGTGAGGGGAATGGCTACACCTTC.

The chain joins TRBV13 to TRBJ2-3, with TRBD2 identical over 9 bases. Trimming cost V 0 bases and J 2 bases; bases outside gene matches: 3. The CDR3 extends over 16 amino acids. CDR1 is PRHDT and CDR2 is FYEKMQ in the germline V gene (reference sequence). Here the CDR3 reads CASSLGAGGPTDTQYF. CDR3 coding DNA: TGTGCCAGCAGCTTAGGGGCGGGGGGGCCCACAGATACGCAGTATTTT. Full variable domain (outside the CDR3, taken from reference TRBV13 and TRBJ2-3): AAGVIQSPRHLIKEKRETATLKCYPIPRHDTVYWYQQGPGQDPQFLISFYEKMQSDKGSIPDRFSAQQFSDYHSELNMSSLELGDSALYFCASSLGAGGPTDTQYFGPGTRLTVL.

The chain carries TRBV18 and TRBJ1-6; 9 nucleotides match TRBD1. The CDR3 covers 15 residues. Looked up from germline, CDR1 is KGHSH and CDR2 is LQKENI. Unmatched junction bases numbered 7, after V lost 6 bases and J lost 7 bases. This chain's CDR3 is CASSSGTGMNSPLHF. In DNA form, the CDR3 reads TGTGCCAGCTCGTCCGGGACAGGGATGAATTCACCCCTCCACTTT.

The count of this clone is one. V and J are TRBV7-9 and TRBJ1-1, with a possible D match to TRBD1 (5 bases). Germline values: CDR1 SEHNR, CDR2 FQNEAQ (reference sequence). Trimming shortened V by 7 bases and J by 4 bases, and 16 bases separated the two germline ends. This CDR3 is 14 amino acids long. The CDR3 sequence is CASTFTSGPTEAFF. CDR3 DNA sequence: TGTGCCAGCACCTTCACCTCAGGGCCCACTGAAGCTTTCTTT.

This sequence joins TRBV19 and TRBJ2-2; possibly TRBD1 for D (5 bases). The V gene's germline CDR1 is LNHDA and CDR2 SQIVND (reference sequence). The CDR3 extends over 14 amino acids. V lost 5 bases to trimming and J lost 4 bases, with 11 bases between them. The CDR3 reads CASSWQGTTGELFF. The CDR3 coding sequence is TGTGCCAGTAGTTGGCAGGGAACCACCGGGGAGCTGTTTTTT.

This clone was counted once. In DNA form, the CDR3 reads TGCGCCAGCAGCCTGGGGACACTTAGCGGGGAGACAGATACGCAGTATTTT. Its protein product is CASSLGTLSGETDTQYF. The rearrangement uses TRBV5-1 and TRBJ2-3; 8 bases are a match to TRBD2. This CDR3 comprises 17 residues. The germline V gene encodes CDR1 SGHRS and CDR2 YFSETQ. J gave up 3 bases and V 4 bases, and 13 bases lay outside the gene matches.

CDR3 loop: CASSSQGIYTEAFF. CDR3 DNA: TGTGCCAGCAGCTCCCAGGGGATTTACACTGAAGCTTTCTTT. The V call is TRBV7-9, the J call TRBJ1-1; possible D gene TRBD1, 6 bases. The V end was cut by 4 bases, the J end by 3 bases, with 12 bases between. The CDR3 has 14 residues. Germline lookup yields CDR1 SEHNR and CDR2 FQNEAQ (reference sequence).

The chain is built from TRBV3-1 (or the pseudogene TRBV3-2) and TRBJ1-2; D unclear. The CDR3 loop spans 14 amino acids. The V and J ends lost 7 bases and 3 bases respectively, with 15 bases between them. The germline V gene encodes CDR1 LGHDT and CDR2 YNNKEL (reference sequence). CDR3 sequence (DNA): TGTGCCAGCAATCCCCCCGGGGTGGACTATGGCTACACCTTC. The encoded protein is CASNPPGVDYGYTF.

The chain employs TRBV6-2 or TRBV6-3 and TRBJ1-2; no clear D. Germline loops: CDR1 MNHEY, CDR2 SVGEGT. The CDR3 covers 15 residues. Trimming removed 0 bases at V and 3 bases at J, with 11 bases between. This chain's CDR3 is CASSYSRQIHYGYTF. The CDR3 DNA is TGTGCCAGCAGTTACTCGCGGCAGATCCACTATGGCTACACCTTC.

Only one count was recorded for this clone. The chain combines TRBV6-6 with TRBJ2-7; tentative D call: TRBD2 (5 bases). Germline V gene lookup returns CDR1 MNHNY and CDR2 SVGAGI (reference sequence). The CDR3 consists of 15 residues. Trimming took off 8 bases at V and 1 base at J, with 18 bases between the two ends. DNA for the CDR3: TGTGCCAGCCCCTTAAGGGCGGGCGGGTCCTACGAGCAGTACGTC. It specifies CASPLRAGGSYEQYV.

The CDR3 spells CASSPYPRAWGNTIYF. Here the CDR3 DNA reads TGTGCCAGCAGCCCTTACCCCAGGGCGTGGGGAAACACCATATATTTT. The V gene is TRBV5-6, the J gene TRBJ1-3; D is perhaps TRBD1 (5 bases). The CDR3 covers 16 residues. Germline CDR1 reads SGHDT; CDR2 reads YYEEEE. V lost 4 bases, J lost 4 bases, and 18 bases lay in between.

This clone occurred once. The rearrangement links TRBV3-1 (or the pseudogene TRBV3-2) to TRBJ1-6, with a tentative D call TRBD1 (5 bases). The germline V gene encodes CDR1 LGHDT and CDR2 YNNKEL (reference sequence). The V gene lost 3 bases and the J gene lost 4 bases, with 16 bases spanning the gap. The CDR3 is 17 amino acids. This CDR3 reads CASSQGGGTGYNSPLHF. As DNA, the CDR3 is TGTGCCAGCAGCCAGGGTGGGGGGACTGGGTATAATTCACCCCTCCACTTT.

The rearrangement links TRBV28 to TRBJ2-1; D is unclear. Germline CDR1 and CDR2: MDHEN and SYDVKM. CDR3 size: 12 residues. V lost 3 bases, J lost 9 bases, and 9 bases lay in between. CDR3: CASSFGEGEQFF. The DNA of the CDR3 is TGTGCCAGCAGTTTTGGGGAAGGTGAGCAGTTCTTC.

The chain employs TRBV11-3 and TRBJ2-5, with a weak D call TRBD2 (5 bases). The germline gives CDR1 SGHNT, CDR2 YENEEA. V lost 8 bases and J lost 8, with 18 bases in between. The CDR3 consists of 13 residues. CDR3 nucleotides: TGTGCCAGCGAGGGCCCCGGGCCATATACCCAGTACTTC. Translating gives CASEGPGPYTQYF.

The table lists this clone with a count of one. The chain is built from TRBV27 and TRBJ1-1; weak D call: TRBD1 (5 bases). CDR1 is MNHEY and CDR2 is SMNVEV in the germline V gene (reference sequence). V lost 2 bases and J lost 4, with 14 bases in between. The CDR3 runs 15 residues. The CDR3 sequence: CASSLVAGRGTEAFF. CDR3 DNA sequence: TGTGCCAGCAGTTTAGTTGCAGGGAGGGGCACTGAAGCTTTCTTT.

CDR3 DNA: TGCAGCGTCGACCTTAGCGGGGCGGAGCAGTTCTTC. Its translation is CSVDLSGAEQFF. V gene TRBV29-1 combines with J gene TRBJ2-1, with TRBD2 matching over 8 bases. This CDR3 is built from 12 residues. The germline CDR1 and CDR2 sequences are SQVTM and ANQGSEA. J lost 10 bases, V lost 6 bases, and 8 bases had no gene match.